Below are 28 T cell receptor beta chains sequenced from a single sample in a study of lymphopenia after photon versus proton radiotherapy. Measured with immunoSEQ multiplex PCR; TCRdb has only the in-frame clones, and not every one. The table has about 160,000 clones, approximately 90% seen once. The specimen was peripheral blood, collected from a patient treated with photon-based radiotherapy. The receptors were gathered from a middle-aged man with gastric cancer.

This chain joins TRBV5-6 and TRBJ1-2; D uncertain. This CDR3 has 14 residues. V was pared by 0 bases and J by 2 bases, with 8 bases between. The germline gives CDR1 SGHDT, CDR2 YYEEEE. DNA of the CDR3: TGTGCCAGCAGCTTGGTTGGGAGCAACTATGGCTACACCTTC. Encoded protein: CASSLVGSNYGYTF. The full variable domain, its missing parts supplied by reference TRBV5-6 and TRBJ1-2, is DAGVTQSPTHLIKTRGQQVTLRCSPKSGHDTVSWYQQALGQGPQFIFQYYEEEERQRGNFPDRFSGHQFPNYSSELNVNALLLGDSALYLCASSLVGSNYGYTFGSGTRLTVV.

The rearrangement uses TRBV7-2 and TRBJ2-2; maybe TRBD1 (5 bases). The CDR3 runs to 14 residues. Deletions cut 5 bases from V and 5 bases from J, with 12 bases between. From germline, CDR1 is SGHTA and CDR2 FQGNSA. CDR3 DNA: TGTGCCAGCAGCCCTACGTCAGGGACCGGGGAGCTGTTTTTT. It translates to CASSPTSGTGELFF.

The chain employs TRBV18 and TRBJ2-7; perhaps TRBD1 as D (7 bases). The germline V gene encodes CDR1 KGHSH and CDR2 LQKENI. The CDR3 is 15 amino acids. V lost 3 bases and J lost 2, with 14 bases in between. CDR3 in amino acids: CASSPQGGGAYEQYF. The CDR3 nucleotides are TGTGCCAGCTCACCCCAGGGGGGCGGAGCCTACGAGCAGTACTTC.

The J gene is TRBJ1-4, the V gene TRBV21-1; TRBD1, the D gene given by the table, was not confirmed from the DNA. TRBV21-1 is a known pseudogene. The CDR3 extends over 23 amino acids. The CDR3 here is CASSETVRTGCPSTWGENEKLFF. The CDR3, as DNA: TGTGCCAGCAGCGAAACTGTCCGGACAGGGTGCCCATCTACCTGGGGGGAAAATGAAAAACTGTTTTTT.

The chain carries TRBV28 and TRBJ1-4; D uncertain. Germline CDR1 is MDHEN and CDR2 is SYDVKM. This CDR3 is built from 15 residues. V was trimmed by 5 bases and J by 0 bases, leaving 10 bases between them. For the CDR3, the DNA is TGTGCCAGCAGTCAAAGGCGTGCAACTAATGAAAAACTGTTTTTT. Translating it yields CASSQRRATNEKLFF.

The V call is TRBV5-1, the J call TRBJ1-1, with TRBD1 identical over 8 bases. Trimming cost V 0 bases and J 7 bases; bases outside gene matches: 5. The germline CDR1 and CDR2 sequences are SGHRS and YFSETQ. The CDR3 runs 14 residues. CDR3 DNA sequence: TGCGCCAGCAGCTTGGATCCAGGGGGCGGTGAAGCTTTCTTT. This codes for CASSLDPGGGEAFF.

The chain carries TRBV11-3 and TRBJ1-1; 9 nucleotides match TRBD1. The V gene's germline CDR1 is SGHNT and CDR2 YENEEA. The CDR3 length is 15 residues. V lost 1 base, J lost 4 bases, and 4 bases stayed unmatched. The CDR3 reads CASSLGGQGSTEAFF. CDR3 nucleotides: TGTGCCAGCAGCTTAGGGGGACAGGGTAGCACTGAAGCTTTCTTT.

V usage is TRBV20-1 and J usage is TRBJ2-7; a weak D match, TRBD2 (5 bases). This CDR3 is built from 11 residues. V lost 5 bases, J lost 3 bases, and 8 bases lay in between. Germline lookup yields CDR1 DFQATT and CDR2 SNEGSKA (reference sequence). Written as DNA, the CDR3 is TGCAGTGCTCGGGAAGACTACGAGCAGTACTTC. It is translated as CSAREDYEQYF.

CDR3 in DNA: TGTGCCAGCTCAACGGGGACAGGGTGGATCGAGCAGTACTTC. The encoded protein is CASSTGTGWIEQYF. J is TRBJ2-7 and V is TRBV18, with 9 bases matching TRBD1. V was clipped by 5 bases and J by 6 bases; unmatched bases: 8. Germline V gene data show CDR1 as KGHSH and CDR2 as LQKENI. This CDR3 is built from 14 residues.

This clone appeared a single time. The J gene is TRBJ2-5, the V gene TRBV7-9; TRBD1 matches at 12 bases. The germline CDR1 and CDR2 sequences are SEHNR and FQNEAQ (reference sequence). This CDR3 comprises 17 residues. V was pared by 0 bases and J by 5 bases, with 7 bases of the junction left unmatched. The CDR3 loop reads CASSLAPGQGAWETQYF. For the CDR3, the DNA is TGTGCCAGCAGCTTAGCCCCGGGACAGGGGGCGTGGGAGACCCAGTACTTC.

This chain links TRBV6-6 with TRBJ2-1, with 12 nucleotides matching TRBD2. After removal of 4 bases from V and 8 bases from J, the junction contained 6 bases not matched to a gene. Per germline, CDR1 MNHNY and CDR2 SVGAGI (reference sequence). The CDR3 loop spans 15 amino acids. Here the CDR3 DNA reads TGTGCCAGCAGTTCGCGACTAGCGGGAGATTATGAGCAGTTCTTC. Translating gives CASSSRLAGDYEQFF.

This rearrangement joins TRBV7-2 to TRBJ2-5, with D possibly TRBD1 on 5 matching bases. The CDR3 spans 15 residues. V was trimmed by 8 bases and J by 1 base, leaving 17 bases between them. Per germline, CDR1 SGHTA and CDR2 FQGNSA. The CDR3 sequence is CASGAFKETQETQYF. The CDR3 region has the DNA TGTGCCAGCGGGGCCTTTAAAGAGACCCAAGAGACCCAGTACTTC.

J is TRBJ1-4 and V is TRBV25-1, with D possibly matching TRBD1 (5 bases). Germline values: CDR1 MGHDK, CDR2 SYGVNS. The CDR3 sequence is 13 residues long. V was cut by 9 bases and J by 3 bases, with 11 bases left in between. As DNA, the CDR3 is TGTGCCAGTACTCGGGGCTCTAATGAAAAACTGTTTTTT. It yields the protein CASTRGSNEKLFF.

The chain employs TRBV5-1 and TRBJ1-4, with D possibly matching TRBD1 (5 bases). The V end was cut by 4 bases, the J end by 5 bases, with 18 bases between. This CDR3 spans 16 amino acids. Germline-derived CDR1 and CDR2 are SGHRS and YFSETQ. The CDR3 coding sequence is TGCGCCAGCAGCCTGGATGGGCAGGGCCTAAATGAAAAACTGTTTTTT. It translates to CASSLDGQGLNEKLFF.

The gene calls are TRBV15 and TRBJ2-3; D is possibly TRBD2 (6 bases). V lost 0 bases and J 2 bases, leaving 15 bases between the germline ends. The CDR3 has 17 amino acids. CDR1 is LNHNV, CDR2 YYDKDF, per germline (reference sequence). CDR3 protein: CATSREGGSGLTDTQYF. CDR3 in DNA: TGTGCCACCAGCAGAGAGGGGGGTTCGGGTCTCACAGATACGCAGTATTTT.

The genes are TRBV27 and TRBJ2-1; 7 bases agree with TRBD2. Germline CDR1 reads MNHEY; CDR2 reads SMNVEV (reference sequence). The CDR3 runs 14 residues. V shed 4 bases, J shed 7 bases, and the junction held 7 bases outside the gene matches. CDR3 protein: CASSYEVGGNEQFF. Here the CDR3 DNA reads TGTGCCAGCAGTTACGAGGTGGGGGGGAATGAGCAGTTCTTC.

V and J are TRBV9 and TRBJ2-2; 8 nucleotides match TRBD2. The CDR3 runs 14 residues. The V segment lost 1 base and the J segment 4 bases; nucleotides outside the gene matches: 0. CDR1 and CDR2 from the germline V gene are SGDLS and YYNGEE. For the CDR3, the DNA is TGTGCCAGCAGCGTACGGGGGGGCACCGGGGAGCTGTTTTTT. This gives the protein CASSVRGGTGELFF.

The rearrangement joins TRBV30 to TRBJ2-7; TRBD2 aligns across 9 bases. The CDR3 is made up of 20 amino acids. The V gene's germline CDR1 is GTSNPN and CDR2 SVGIG (reference sequence). V was clipped by 4 bases and J by 3 bases; unmatched bases: 25. The CDR3 sequence: CAWNPGGPTPGLAGYYEQYF. The CDR3 nucleotides read TGTGCCTGGAACCCAGGGGGGCCGACCCCCGGGCTAGCGGGATACTACGAGCAGTACTTC.

This clone was seen just once. The J gene is TRBJ1-5, the V gene TRBV6-5; D is perhaps TRBD1 (6 bases). The ends were cut back, 6 bases at V and 5 bases at J, with 11 bases in the middle. CDR3 size: 13 residues. Germline lookup yields CDR1 MNHEY and CDR2 SVGAGI. The CDR3 loop is CASSQGRDQPQHF. CDR3 DNA: TGTGCCAGCAGCCAGGGGAGGGATCAGCCCCAGCATTTT.

The V and J genes are TRBV11-3 and TRBJ2-5, with 9 bases aligning to TRBD2. V lost 3 bases to trimming and J lost 1 base; unmatched junction nucleotides: 0. Germline V gene lookup returns CDR1 SGHNT and CDR2 YENEEA. The CDR3 totals 14 residues. The CDR3 coding sequence is TGTGCCAGCAGCTTGACTAGCGGCCAAGAGACCCAGTACTTC. It yields the protein CASSLTSGQETQYF. Supplemented by reference TRBV11-3 and TRBJ2-5, the full variable domain reads EAGVVQSPRYKIIEKKQPVAFWCNPISGHNTLYWYLQNLGQGPELLIRYENEEAVDDSQLPKDRFSAERLKGVDSTLKIQPAELGDSAVYLCASSLTSGQETQYFGPGTRLLVL.

J is TRBJ2-1 and V is TRBV2; D is perhaps TRBD1 (5 bases). This CDR3 is 12 amino acids long. Per germline, CDR1 SNHLY and CDR2 FYNNEI. The V gene lost 6 bases and the J gene lost 8 bases, with 11 bases spanning the gap. The CDR3 sequence is CASRADSDEQFF. As DNA, the CDR3 is TGTGCCAGCAGAGCTGACAGTGATGAGCAGTTCTTC. The full variable domain, in which reference TRBV2 and TRBJ2-1 provide the parts outside the CDR3, is EPEVTQTPSHQVTQMGQEVILRCVPISNHLYFYWYRQILGQKVEFLVSFYNNEISEKSEIFDDQFSVERPDGSNFTLKIRSTKLEDSAMYFCASRADSDEQFFGPGTRLTVL.

The rearrangement joins TRBV7-2 to TRBJ1-2, with D tentatively TRBD1 (5 bases). This CDR3 comprises 18 residues. Trimming cost V 4 bases and J 8 bases, with 29 bases left between them. Germline V gene sequence: CDR1 SGHTA, CDR2 FQGNSA. CDR3 nucleotide sequence: TGTGCCAGCAGCTCCAACCCGTACGGGACTAGCGGGAGCGGCGGCTACACCTTC. This encodes CASSSNPYGTSGSGGYTF.

The J gene is TRBJ1-4, the V gene TRBV7-9; the D gene is possibly TRBD1 (5 bases). Trimming took 3 bases from V and 10 from J, leaving 15 bases between them. The CDR3 length is 14 residues. In germline, CDR1 is SEHNR, CDR2 FQNEAQ (reference sequence). The CDR3 loop is CASSFSGQGRKLFF. For the CDR3, the DNA is TGTGCCAGCAGCTTCTCCGGGCAGGGTCGAAAACTGTTTTTT.

J is TRBJ2-7 and V is TRBV6-5; the D gene is possibly TRBD2 (7 bases). In germline, CDR1 is MNHEY, CDR2 SVGAGI. Trimming took 7 bases from V and 4 from J, leaving 11 bases between them. This CDR3 comprises 12 residues. This CDR3 is CASMGGGYEQYF. The CDR3 nucleotides read TGTGCCAGCATGGGAGGGGGATACGAGCAGTACTTC.

J is TRBJ1-1 and V is TRBV9, with D tentatively TRBD1 (5 bases). Germline CDR1 is SGDLS and CDR2 is YYNGEE. The CDR3 has 14 residues. V lost 0 bases and J 7 bases, leaving 13 bases between the germline ends. The CDR3 DNA follows: TGTGCCAGCAGCGTAGAAGGGGCCGGAAATGAAGCTTTCTTT. Residues: CASSVEGAGNEAFF.

The CDR3 DNA is TGTGCCAGCAGTGAAGCGGGGTTTGCTTATGGCTACACCTTC. Its protein product is CASSEAGFAYGYTF. This chain joins TRBV25-1 and TRBJ1-2; D unresolved. Germline CDR1 MGHDK, CDR2 SYGVNS. The V gene lost 2 bases and the J gene lost 5 bases, with 12 bases spanning the gap. This CDR3 contains 14 residues.

The V call is TRBV5-5, the J call TRBJ2-2; D perhaps matches TRBD2 (6 bases). V lost 1 base, J lost 3 bases, and 16 bases lay in between. The CDR3 covers 17 residues. Germline assignment: CDR1 SGHKS and CDR2 YYEKEE (reference sequence). The CDR3 nucleotides are TGTGCCAGCAGCTTGCGCCCGCGCAGGGACTACACCGGGGAGCTGTTTTTT. The encoded protein is CASSLRPRRDYTGELFF.

The chain couples TRBV27 to TRBJ2-7; a weak D match, TRBD1 (5 bases). The CDR3 spans 15 residues. V gave up 7 bases and J gave up 5 bases, with 21 bases separating them. CDR1 and CDR2 (germline): MNHEY, SMNVEV (reference sequence). For the CDR3, the DNA is TGTGCCAGCACCCAAGGGGCAGGGAAGGGCCACGAGCAGTACTTC. This translates into CASTQGAGKGHEQYF.